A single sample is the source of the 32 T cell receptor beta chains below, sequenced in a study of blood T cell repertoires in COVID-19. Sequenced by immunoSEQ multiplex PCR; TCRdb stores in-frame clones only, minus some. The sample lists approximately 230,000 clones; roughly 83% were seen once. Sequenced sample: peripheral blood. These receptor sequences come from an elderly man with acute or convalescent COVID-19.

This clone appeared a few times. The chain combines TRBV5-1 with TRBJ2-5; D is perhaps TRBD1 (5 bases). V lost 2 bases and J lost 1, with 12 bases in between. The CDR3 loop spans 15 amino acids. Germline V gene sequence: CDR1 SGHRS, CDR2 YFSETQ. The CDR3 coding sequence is TGCGCCAGCAGCTTCCTACAGGATCCCCAAGAGACCCAGTACTTC. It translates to CASSFLQDPQETQYF.

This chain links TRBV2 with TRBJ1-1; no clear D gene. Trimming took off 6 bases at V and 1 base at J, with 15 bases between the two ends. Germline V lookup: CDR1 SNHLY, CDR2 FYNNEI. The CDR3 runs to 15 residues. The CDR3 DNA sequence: TGTGCCAGCAGCGCAGCCCCCCGGGGGAACACTGAAGCTTTCTTT. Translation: CASSAAPRGNTEAFF.

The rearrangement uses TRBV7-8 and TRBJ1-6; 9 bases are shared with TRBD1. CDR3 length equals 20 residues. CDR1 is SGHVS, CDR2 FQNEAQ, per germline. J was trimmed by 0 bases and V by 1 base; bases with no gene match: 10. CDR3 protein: CASSLDRYRGLSSYNSPLHF. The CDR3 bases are TGTGCCAGCAGCTTAGACCGCTACAGGGGGCTGAGCTCCTATAATTCACCCCTCCACTTT.

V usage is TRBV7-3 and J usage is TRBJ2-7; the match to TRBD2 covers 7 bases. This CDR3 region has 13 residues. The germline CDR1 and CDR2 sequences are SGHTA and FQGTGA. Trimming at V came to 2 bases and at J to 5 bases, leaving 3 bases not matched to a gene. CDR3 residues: CASSLAGADEQYF. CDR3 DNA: TGTGCCAGCAGCTTAGCGGGAGCAGACGAGCAGTACTTC.

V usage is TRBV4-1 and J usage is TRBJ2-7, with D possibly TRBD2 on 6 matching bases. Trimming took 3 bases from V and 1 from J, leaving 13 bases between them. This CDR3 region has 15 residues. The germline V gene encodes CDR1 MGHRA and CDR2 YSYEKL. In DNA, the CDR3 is TGCGCCAGCAGCCACGCAGCGGAGGGGTCCTACGAGCAGTACTTC. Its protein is CASSHAAEGSYEQYF.

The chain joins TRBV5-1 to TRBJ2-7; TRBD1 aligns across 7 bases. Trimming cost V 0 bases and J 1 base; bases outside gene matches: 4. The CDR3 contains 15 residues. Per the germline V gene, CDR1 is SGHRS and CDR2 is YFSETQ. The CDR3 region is CASSLAIRGSYEQYF. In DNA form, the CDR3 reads TGCGCCAGCAGCTTGGCCATCAGGGGGTCCTACGAGCAGTACTTC.

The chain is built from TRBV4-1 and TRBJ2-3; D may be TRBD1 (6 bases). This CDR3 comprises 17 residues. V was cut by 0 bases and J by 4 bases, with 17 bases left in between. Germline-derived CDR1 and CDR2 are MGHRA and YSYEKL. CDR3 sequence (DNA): TGCGCCAGCAGCCAAGAAACCAGGGGCCTCCCTTCAGATACGCAGTATTTT. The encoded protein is CASSQETRGLPSDTQYF.

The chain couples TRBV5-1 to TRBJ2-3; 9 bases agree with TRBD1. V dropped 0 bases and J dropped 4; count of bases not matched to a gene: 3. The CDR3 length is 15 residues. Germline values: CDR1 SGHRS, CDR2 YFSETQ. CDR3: CASSLDGTGPDTQYF. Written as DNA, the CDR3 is TGCGCCAGCAGCTTGGACGGGACAGGGCCAGATACGCAGTATTTT.

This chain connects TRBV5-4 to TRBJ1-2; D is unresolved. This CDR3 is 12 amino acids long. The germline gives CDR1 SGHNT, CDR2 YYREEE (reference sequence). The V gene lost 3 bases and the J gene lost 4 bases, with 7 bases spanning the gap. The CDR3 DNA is TGTGCCAGCAGCTCTGACATCTATGGCTACACCTTC. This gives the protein CASSSDIYGYTF.

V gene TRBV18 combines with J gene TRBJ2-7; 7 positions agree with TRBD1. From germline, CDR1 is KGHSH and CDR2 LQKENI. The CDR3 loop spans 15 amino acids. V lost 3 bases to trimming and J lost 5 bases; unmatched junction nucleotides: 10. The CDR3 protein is CASSPQQTGRHEQYF. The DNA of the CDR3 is TGTGCCAGCTCACCCCAGCAGACAGGGCGGCACGAGCAGTACTTC.

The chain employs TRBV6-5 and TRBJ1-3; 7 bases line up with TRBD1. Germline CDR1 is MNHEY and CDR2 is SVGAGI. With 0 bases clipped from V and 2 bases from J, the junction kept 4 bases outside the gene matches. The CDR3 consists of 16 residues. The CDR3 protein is CASSYSPTGAGNTIYF. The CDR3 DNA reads TGTGCCAGCAGTTACTCGCCAACAGGGGCTGGAAACACCATATATTTT.

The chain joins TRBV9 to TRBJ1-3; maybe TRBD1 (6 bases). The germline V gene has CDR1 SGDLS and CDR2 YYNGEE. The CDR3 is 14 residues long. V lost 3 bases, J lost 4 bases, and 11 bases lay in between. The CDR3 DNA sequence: TGTGCCAGCAGCGCCAGGGGATCAGGAAACACCATATATTTT. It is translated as CASSARGSGNTIYF.

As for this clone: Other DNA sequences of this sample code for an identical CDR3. Here the CDR3 DNA reads TGTGCCAGCTCATCGAGATACGAGCAGTACTTC. This codes for CASSSRYEQYF. V and J are TRBV18 and TRBJ2-7; D unclear. The germline V gene has CDR1 KGHSH and CDR2 LQKENI. The CDR3 contains 11 residues. Trimming took 5 bases from V and 4 from J, leaving 6 bases between them.

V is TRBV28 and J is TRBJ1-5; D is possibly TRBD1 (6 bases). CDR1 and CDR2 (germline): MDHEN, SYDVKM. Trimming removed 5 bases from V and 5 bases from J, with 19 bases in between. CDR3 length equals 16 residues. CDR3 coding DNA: TGTGCCAGCAGTACCGAAACAGGGAGACGGGATCAGCCCCAGCATTTT. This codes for CASSTETGRRDQPQHF.

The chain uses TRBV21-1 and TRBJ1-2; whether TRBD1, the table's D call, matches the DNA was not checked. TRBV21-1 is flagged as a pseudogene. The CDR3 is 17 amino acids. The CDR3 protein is CASSKEGTGGGDYGYTF. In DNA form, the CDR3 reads TGTGCCAGCAGCAAAGAGGGGACAGGGGGCGGTGACTATGGCTACACCTTC.

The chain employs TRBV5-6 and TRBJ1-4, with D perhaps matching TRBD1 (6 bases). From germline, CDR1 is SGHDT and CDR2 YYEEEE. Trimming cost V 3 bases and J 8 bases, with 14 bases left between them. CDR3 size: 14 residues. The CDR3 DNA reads TGTGCCAGCAGCTCGTTAGGGGGTTCGGAAAAACTGTTTTTT. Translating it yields CASSSLGGSEKLFF.

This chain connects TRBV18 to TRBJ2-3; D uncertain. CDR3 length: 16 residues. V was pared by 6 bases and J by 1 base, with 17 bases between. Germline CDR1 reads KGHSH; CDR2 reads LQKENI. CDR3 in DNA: TGTGCCAGCTCTCCCACTATAAACCGGGGCACAGATACGCAGTATTTT. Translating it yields CASSPTINRGTDTQYF.

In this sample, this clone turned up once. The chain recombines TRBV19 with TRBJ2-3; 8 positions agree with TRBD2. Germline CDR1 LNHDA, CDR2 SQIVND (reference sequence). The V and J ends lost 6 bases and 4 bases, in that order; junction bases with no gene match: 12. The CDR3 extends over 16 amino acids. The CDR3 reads CASSGQRGMRADTQYF. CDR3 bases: TGTGCCAGTAGCGGCCAGCGGGGGATGCGGGCAGATACGCAGTATTTT.

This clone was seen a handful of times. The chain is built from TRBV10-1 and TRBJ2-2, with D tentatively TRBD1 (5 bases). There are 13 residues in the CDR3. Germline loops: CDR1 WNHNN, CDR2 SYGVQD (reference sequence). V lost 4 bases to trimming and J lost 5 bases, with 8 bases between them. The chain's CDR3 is CASSGRVTGELFF. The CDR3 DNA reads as TGCGCCAGCAGTGGCAGGGTTACCGGGGAGCTGTTTTTT.

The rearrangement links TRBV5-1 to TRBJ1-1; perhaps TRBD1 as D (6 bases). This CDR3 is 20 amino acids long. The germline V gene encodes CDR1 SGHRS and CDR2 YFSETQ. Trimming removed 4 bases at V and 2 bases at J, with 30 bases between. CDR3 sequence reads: CASSHPPDRMRGSLNTEAFF. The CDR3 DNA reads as TGCGCCAGCAGCCACCCTCCCGACAGGATGAGAGGTTCCCTAAACACTGAAGCTTTCTTT.

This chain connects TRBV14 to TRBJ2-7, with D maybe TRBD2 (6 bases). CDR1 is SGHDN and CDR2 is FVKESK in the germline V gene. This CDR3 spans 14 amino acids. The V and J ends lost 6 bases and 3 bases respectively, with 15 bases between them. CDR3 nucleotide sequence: TGTGCCAGCAGTCTCCCAGGAGGGGTCTACGAGCAGTACTTC. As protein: CASSLPGGVYEQYF.

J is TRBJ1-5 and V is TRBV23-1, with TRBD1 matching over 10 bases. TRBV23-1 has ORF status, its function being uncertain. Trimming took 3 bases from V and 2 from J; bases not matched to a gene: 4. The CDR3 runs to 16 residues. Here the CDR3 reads CASSHPGTGGNQPQHF. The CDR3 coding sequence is TGCGCCAGCAGTCATCCCGGGACAGGGGGCAATCAGCCCCAGCATTTT.

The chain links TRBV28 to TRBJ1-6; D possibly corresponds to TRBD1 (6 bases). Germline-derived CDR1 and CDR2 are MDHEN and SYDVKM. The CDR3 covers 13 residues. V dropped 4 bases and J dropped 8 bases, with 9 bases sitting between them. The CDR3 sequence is CASSSPGDSPLHF. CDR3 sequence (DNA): TGTGCCAGCAGTTCCCCAGGGGATTCACCCCTCCACTTT.

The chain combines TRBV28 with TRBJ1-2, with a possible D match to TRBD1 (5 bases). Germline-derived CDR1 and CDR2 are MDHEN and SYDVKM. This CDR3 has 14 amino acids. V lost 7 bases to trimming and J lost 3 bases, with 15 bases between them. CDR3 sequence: CASIPGGVDYGYTF. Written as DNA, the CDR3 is TGTGCCAGCATCCCGGGGGGGGTTGACTATGGCTACACCTTC.

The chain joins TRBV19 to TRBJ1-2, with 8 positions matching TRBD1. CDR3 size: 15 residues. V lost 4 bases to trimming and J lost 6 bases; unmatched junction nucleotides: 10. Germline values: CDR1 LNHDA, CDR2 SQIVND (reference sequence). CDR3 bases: TGTGCCAGTAGTACCTCAGGGGGCGAGTGGAATGGCTACACCTTC. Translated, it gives CASSTSGGEWNGYTF.

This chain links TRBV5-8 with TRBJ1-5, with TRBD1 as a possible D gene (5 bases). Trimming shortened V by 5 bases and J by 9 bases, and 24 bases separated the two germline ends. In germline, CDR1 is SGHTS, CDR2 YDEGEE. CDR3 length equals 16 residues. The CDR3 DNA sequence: TGTGCCAGCAGGCCAACCCCGAGGCCAGGGTATCGGCCCCAGCATTTT. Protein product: CASRPTPRPGYRPQHF. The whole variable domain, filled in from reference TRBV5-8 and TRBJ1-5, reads EAGVTQSPTHLIKTRGQQATLRCSPISGHTSVYWYQQALGLGLQFLLWYDEGEERNRGNFPPRFSGRQFPNYSSELNVNALELEDSALYLCASRPTPRPGYRPQHFGDGTRLSIL.

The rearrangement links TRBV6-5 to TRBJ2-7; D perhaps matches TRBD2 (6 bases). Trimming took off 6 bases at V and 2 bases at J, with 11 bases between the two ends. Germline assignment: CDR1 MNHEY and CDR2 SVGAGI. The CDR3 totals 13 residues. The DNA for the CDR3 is TGTGCCAGCAGGCACGGAGGGGCCTACGAGCAGTACTTC. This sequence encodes CASRHGGAYEQYF.

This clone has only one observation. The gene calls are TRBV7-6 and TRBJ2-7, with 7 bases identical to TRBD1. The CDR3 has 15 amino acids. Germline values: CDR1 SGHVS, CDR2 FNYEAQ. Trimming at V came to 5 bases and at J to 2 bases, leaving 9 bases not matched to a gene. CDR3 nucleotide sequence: TGTGCCAGCAGCCCCGAGGGGGCAGTGACCTACGAGCAGTACTTC. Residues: CASSPEGAVTYEQYF.

CDR3 in amino acids: CASSPLGAEKLFF. CDR3 sequence (DNA): TGTGCCAGCAGTCCCCTTGGGGCTGAAAAACTGTTTTTT. The chain carries TRBV12-3 or TRBV12-4 and TRBJ1-4; a possible D gene is TRBD1 (5 bases). The CDR3 is 13 amino acids. V gave up 5 bases and J gave up 7 bases, with 11 bases separating them.

CDR3 DNA sequence: TGTGCCAGCAGCCCTTTTGCGGGCCTCTCGAACGCTGGGGCCAACGTCCTGACTTTC. Its translation is CASSPFAGLSNAGANVLTF. The chain links TRBV7-9 to TRBJ2-6, with D possibly matching TRBD2 (5 bases). The CDR3 runs to 19 residues. V was shortened by 5 bases and J by 2 bases, with 22 bases between the two germline ends. CDR1 SEHNR and CDR2 FQNEAQ come from the germline V gene (reference sequence).

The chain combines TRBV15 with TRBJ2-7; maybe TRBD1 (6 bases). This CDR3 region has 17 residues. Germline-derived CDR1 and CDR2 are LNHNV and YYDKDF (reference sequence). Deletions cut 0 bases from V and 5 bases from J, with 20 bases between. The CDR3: CATSRDGGASTGNEQYF. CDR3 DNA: TGTGCCACCAGCAGAGATGGGGGTGCCTCAACAGGGAACGAGCAGTACTTC.

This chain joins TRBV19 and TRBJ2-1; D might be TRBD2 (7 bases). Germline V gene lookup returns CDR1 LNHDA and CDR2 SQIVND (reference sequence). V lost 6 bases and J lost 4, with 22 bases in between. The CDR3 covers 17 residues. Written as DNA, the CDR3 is TGTGCCAGTAGCCTCAGCCTGAGGGGGGGCTCGTACAATGAGCAGTTCTTC. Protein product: CASSLSLRGGSYNEQFF.